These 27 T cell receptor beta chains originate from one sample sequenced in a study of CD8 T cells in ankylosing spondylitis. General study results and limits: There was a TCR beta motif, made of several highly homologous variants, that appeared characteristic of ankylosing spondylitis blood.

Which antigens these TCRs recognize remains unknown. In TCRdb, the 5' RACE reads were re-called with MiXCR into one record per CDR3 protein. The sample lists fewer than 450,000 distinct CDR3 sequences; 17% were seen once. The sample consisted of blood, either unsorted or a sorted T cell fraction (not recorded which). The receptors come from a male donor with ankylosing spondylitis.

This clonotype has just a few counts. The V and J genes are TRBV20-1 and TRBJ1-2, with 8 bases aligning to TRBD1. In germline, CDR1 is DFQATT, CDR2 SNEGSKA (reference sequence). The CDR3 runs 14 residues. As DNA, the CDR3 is TGCAGGGCTTTTCGAACAGGGGGAGGATATGGCTACACCTTC. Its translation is CRAFRTGGGYGYTF.

CDR3: CASNPQGLREKLFF. The CDR3 bases are TGTGCCAGCAACCCGCAGGGGTTAAGAGAAAAACTGTTTTTT. The chain is built from TRBV2 and TRBJ1-4; D is possibly TRBD1 (6 bases). Germline V lookup: CDR1 SNHLY, CDR2 FYNNEI. Trimming took 7 bases from V and 8 from J, leaving 17 bases between them. The length of the CDR3 is 14 residues.

CDR3 residues: CASSFGIAETQYF. The CDR3 DNA reads as TGTGCCAGCAGTTTCGGGATTGCAGAGACCCAGTACTTC. The V gene is TRBV12-3 or TRBV12-4, the J gene TRBJ2-5, with D perhaps TRBD2 (5 bases). The CDR3 extends over 13 amino acids. V lost 3 bases and J 4 bases, leaving 9 bases between the germline ends.

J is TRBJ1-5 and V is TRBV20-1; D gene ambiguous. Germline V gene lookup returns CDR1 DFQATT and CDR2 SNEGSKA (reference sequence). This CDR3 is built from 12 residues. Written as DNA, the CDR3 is TGCAGCGGGGAAGGGCTGGGTCAGCCCCAGCATTTT. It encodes CSGEGLGQPQHF.

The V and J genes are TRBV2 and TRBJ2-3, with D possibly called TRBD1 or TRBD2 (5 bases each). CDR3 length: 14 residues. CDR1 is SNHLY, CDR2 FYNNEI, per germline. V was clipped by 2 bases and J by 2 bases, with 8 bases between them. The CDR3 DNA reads TGTGCCAGCAGTGAACGGGACCTCACAGATACGCAGTATTTT. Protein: CASSERDLTDTQYF.

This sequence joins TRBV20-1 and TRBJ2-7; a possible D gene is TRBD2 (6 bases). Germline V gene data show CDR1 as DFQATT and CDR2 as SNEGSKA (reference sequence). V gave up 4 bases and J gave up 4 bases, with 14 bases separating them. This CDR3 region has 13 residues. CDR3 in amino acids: CSATWGDDYEQYF. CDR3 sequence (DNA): TGCAGTGCTACGTGGGGGGACGATTACGAGCAGTACTTC.

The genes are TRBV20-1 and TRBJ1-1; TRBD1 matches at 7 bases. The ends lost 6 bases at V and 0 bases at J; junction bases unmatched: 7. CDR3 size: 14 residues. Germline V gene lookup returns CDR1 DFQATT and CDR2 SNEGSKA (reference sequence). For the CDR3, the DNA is TGCAGTGCAATGACGGGACAGTTGAACACTGAAGCTTTCTTT. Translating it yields CSAMTGQLNTEAFF.

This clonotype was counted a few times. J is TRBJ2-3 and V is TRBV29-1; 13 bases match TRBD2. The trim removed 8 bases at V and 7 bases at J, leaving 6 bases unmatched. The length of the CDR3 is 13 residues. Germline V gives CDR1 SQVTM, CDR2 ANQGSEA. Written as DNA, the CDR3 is TGCAGCACCGGGACTAGCGGGACCCATACGCAGTATTTT. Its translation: CSTGTSGTHTQYF.

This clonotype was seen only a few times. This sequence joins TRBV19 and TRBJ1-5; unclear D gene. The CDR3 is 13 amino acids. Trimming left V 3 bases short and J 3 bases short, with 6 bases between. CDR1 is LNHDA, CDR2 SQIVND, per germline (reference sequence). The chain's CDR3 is CASSMQANQPQHF. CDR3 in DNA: TGTGCCAGTAGTATGCAGGCCAATCAGCCCCAGCATTTT. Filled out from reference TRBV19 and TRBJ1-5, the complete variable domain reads DGGITQSPKYLFRKEGQNVTLSCEQNLNHDAMYWYRQDPGQGLRLIYYSQIVNDFQKGDIAEGYSVSREKKESFPLTVTSAQKNPTAFYLCASSMQANQPQHFGDGTRLSIL.

This chain's CDR3 is CSARDGASPNTGELFF. DNA of the CDR3: TGCAGTGCTAGAGACGGGGCGTCACCGAACACCGGGGAGCTGTTTTTT. The chain combines TRBV20-1 with TRBJ2-2, with D perhaps given as TRBD1 or TRBD2 (5 bases each). Germline V lookup: CDR1 DFQATT, CDR2 SNEGSKA (reference sequence). Trimming removed 0 bases from V and 0 bases from J, with 11 bases in between. The CDR3 consists of 16 residues.

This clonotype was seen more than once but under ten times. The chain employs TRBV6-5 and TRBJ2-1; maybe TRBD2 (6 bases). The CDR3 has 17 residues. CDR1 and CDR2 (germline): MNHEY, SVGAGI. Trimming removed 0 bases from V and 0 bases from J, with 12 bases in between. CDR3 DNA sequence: TGTGCCAGCAGTTACTCGATTCGGAGGGGCTCCTACAATGAGCAGTTCTTC. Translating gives CASSYSIRRGSYNEQFF.

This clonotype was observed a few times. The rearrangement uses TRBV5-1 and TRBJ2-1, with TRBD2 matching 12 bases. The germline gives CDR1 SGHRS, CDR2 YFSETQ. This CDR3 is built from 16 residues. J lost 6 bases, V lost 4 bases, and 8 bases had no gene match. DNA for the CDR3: TGCGCCAGCAGCCCAACTCTAGCGGGGGGGCGCAATGAGCAGTTCTTC. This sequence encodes CASSPTLAGGRNEQFF.

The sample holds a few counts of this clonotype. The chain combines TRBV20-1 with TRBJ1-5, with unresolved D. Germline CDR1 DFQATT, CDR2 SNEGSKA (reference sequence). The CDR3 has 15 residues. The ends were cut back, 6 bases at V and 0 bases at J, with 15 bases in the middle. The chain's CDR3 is CSAPPSRDSNQPQHF. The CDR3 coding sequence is TGCAGTGCCCCGCCTTCGAGGGATAGCAATCAGCCCCAGCATTTT.

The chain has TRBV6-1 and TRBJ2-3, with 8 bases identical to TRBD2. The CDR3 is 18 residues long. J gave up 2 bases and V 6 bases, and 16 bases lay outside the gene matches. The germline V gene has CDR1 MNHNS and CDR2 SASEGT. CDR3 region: CASSHGRGVRKDTDTQYF. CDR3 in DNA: TGTGCCAGCAGCCACGGGCGGGGGGTCCGAAAGGACACAGATACGCAGTATTTT.

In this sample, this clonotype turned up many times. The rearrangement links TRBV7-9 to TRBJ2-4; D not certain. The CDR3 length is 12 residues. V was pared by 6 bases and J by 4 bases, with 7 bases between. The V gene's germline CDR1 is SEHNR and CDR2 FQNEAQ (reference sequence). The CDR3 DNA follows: TGTGCCAGCAGGGACGGAAAAAACATTCAGTACTTC. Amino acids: CASRDGKNIQYF.

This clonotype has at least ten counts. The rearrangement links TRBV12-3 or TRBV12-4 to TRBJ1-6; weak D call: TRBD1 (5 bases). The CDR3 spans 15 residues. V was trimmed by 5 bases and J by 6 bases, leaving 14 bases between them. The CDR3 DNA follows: TGTGCCAGCAGTGCCCCGGGGCACATTAATTCACCCCTCCACTTT. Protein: CASSAPGHINSPLHF.

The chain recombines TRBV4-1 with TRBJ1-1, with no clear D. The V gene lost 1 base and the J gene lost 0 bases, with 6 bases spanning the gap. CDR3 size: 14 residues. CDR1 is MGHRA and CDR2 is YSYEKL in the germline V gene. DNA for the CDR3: TGCGCCAGCAGCCAAGCATACCTGAACACTGAAGCTTTCTTT. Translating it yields CASSQAYLNTEAFF.

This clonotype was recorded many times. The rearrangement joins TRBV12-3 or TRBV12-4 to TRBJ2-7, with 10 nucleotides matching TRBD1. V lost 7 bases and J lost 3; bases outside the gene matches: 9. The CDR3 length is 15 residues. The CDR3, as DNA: TGTGCCAGCACCTTTGACCGGGACAGGGGCTACGAGCAGTACTTC. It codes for CASTFDRDRGYEQYF.

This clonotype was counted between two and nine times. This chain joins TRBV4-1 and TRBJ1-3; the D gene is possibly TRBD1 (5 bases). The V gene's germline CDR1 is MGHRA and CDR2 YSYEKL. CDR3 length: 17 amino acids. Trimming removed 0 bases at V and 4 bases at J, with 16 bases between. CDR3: CASSQDFGRVSGNTIYF. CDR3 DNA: TGCGCCAGCAGCCAAGATTTCGGCAGGGTTTCGGGAAACACCATATATTTT.

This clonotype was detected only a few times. CDR3 residues: CASSPPGATEAFF. CDR3 DNA: TGTGCCAGCTCACCACCCGGGGCTACTGAAGCTTTCTTT. This chain joins TRBV18 and TRBJ1-1; possible D gene TRBD1, 5 bases. The V end lost 0 bases, the J end lost 5 bases, and 7 bases lay between the germline ends. The CDR3 consists of 13 residues. Germline values: CDR1 KGHSH, CDR2 LQKENI. The full variable domain, its missing parts supplied by reference TRBV18 and TRBJ1-1, is NAGVMQNPRHLVRRRGQEARLRCSPMKGHSHVYWYRQLPEEGLKFMVYLQKENIIDESGMPKERFSAEFPKEGPSILRIQQVVRGDSAAYFCASSPPGATEAFFGQGTRLTVV.

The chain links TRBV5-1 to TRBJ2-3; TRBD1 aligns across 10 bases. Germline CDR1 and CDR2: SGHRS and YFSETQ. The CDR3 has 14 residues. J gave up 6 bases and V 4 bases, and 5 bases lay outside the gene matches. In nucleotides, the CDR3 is TGCGCCAGCAGCGGTGGGACAGGGGCCGATACGCAGTATTTT. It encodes CASSGGTGADTQYF.

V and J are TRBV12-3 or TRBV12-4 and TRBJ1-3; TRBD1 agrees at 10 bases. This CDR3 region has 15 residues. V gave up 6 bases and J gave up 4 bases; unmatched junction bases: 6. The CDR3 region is CASRAGTGVGNTIYF. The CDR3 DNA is TGTGCCAGCAGAGCCGGGACAGGGGTAGGAAACACCATATATTTT.

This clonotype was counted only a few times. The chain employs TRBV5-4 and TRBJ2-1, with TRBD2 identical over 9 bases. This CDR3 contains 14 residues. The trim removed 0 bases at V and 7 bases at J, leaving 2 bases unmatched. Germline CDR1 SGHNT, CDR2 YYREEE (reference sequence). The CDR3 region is CASSLGSGSNEQFF. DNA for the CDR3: TGTGCCAGCAGCTTGGGTAGCGGGAGTAATGAGCAGTTCTTC.

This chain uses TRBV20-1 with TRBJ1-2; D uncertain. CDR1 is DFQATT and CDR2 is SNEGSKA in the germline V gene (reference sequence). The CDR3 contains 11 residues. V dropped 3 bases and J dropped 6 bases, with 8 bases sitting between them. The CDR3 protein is CSASKGDGYTF. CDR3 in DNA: TGCAGTGCTAGCAAGGGAGATGGCTACACCTTC.

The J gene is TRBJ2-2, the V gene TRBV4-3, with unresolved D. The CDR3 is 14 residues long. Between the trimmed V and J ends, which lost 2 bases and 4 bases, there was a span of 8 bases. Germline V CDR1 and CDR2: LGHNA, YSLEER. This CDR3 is CASSQTVITGELFF. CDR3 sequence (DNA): TGCGCCAGCAGCCAAACTGTCATCACCGGGGAGCTGTTTTTT.

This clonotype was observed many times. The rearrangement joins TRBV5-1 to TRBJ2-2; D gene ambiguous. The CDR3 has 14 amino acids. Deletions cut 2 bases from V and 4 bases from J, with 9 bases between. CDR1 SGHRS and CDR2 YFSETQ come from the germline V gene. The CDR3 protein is CASSLRASTGELFF. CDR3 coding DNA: TGCGCCAGCAGCTTACGGGCCAGCACCGGGGAGCTGTTTTTT.

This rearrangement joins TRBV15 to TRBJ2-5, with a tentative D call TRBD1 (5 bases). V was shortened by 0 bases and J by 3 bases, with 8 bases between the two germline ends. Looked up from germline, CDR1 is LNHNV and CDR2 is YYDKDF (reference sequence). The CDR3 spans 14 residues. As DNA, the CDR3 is TGTGCCACCAGCAGAGATGGGGCAGAAGAGACCCAGTACTTC. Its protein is CATSRDGAEETQYF.